This T cell receptor beta chain was obtained from a study of graft-versus-host responses after intestinal transplantation (dated by TCRdb to about 2021). Context from the whole study: Recipients received multivisceral, liver-intestinal, or isolated intestinal transplants. All recipients received anti-thymocyte globulin induction followed by maintenance tacrolimus and steroids for three to four years. Bulk TCR-beta CDR3 sequencing was used to track graft-versus-host and host-versus-graft alloreactive T cell clones in the graft, circulation and bone marrow after intestinal transplantation. To identify alloreactive clones, pre-transplant mixed lymphocyte reaction products were sequenced and then compared with unstimulated pre-transplant donor and recipient T cells. The cohort enrolled roughly 25 intestinal transplant recipients including one retransplant, and a few patients lacking pretransplant specimens were excluded. A peak of at least 4% donor T cells among recipient peripheral blood mononuclear cells was the definition used for donor T cell macrochimerism. Instead of going to the commercial service, samples from a few later patients were sequenced in-house on an Illumina MiSeq and processed with MiXCR. General study outcomes and caveats: The relatively low number and heterogeneity of intestinal transplant patients limited the conclusions. GvH clones were detected in recipient bone marrow, and some appeared earlier in ileal mucosa or blood, consistent with an intestinal mucosal origin. In patients with donor T cell macrochimerism, the allografts had high GvH to HvG T cell clonal ratios. Early after transplant, peak levels of circulating GvH clones were associated with declines in HvG clones.

Preparation of the library involved the immunoSEQ multiplex PCR assay. For most patients, genomic DNA was isolated with the Qiagen DNeasy Blood and Tissue Kit and sent frozen to Adaptive Biotechnologies for TCR sequencing. Adaptive Biotechnologies carried out high-throughput TCR-beta CDR3 sequencing of genomic DNA for most patients. For the original study's pipeline: TCR sequencing data were retrieved from Adaptive's ImmunoSEQ software for some 19 patients, whereas a few other patients were processed with MiXCR and VDJtools. CD4 versus CD8 sorting errors were corrected by removing sequences found in both subsets at a frequency ratio below 5:1. CDR3 nucleotide sequences shared by donor and recipient were removed because the origin of these sequences could not be assigned. To be classed as alloreactive, a clone needed at least 2-fold expansion over unstimulated cells and a minimum CFSE-low frequency of 0.002% (template counts) or 0.001% (read counts). Clones were considered mappable if detected in sequenced pre-transplant spleen, lymph node, or MLR CFSE-low populations of the donor or recipient. Cumulative frequency of alloreactive clones was calculated as a percentage of all sequences weighted by copy number. TCRdb mirrors the immuneACCESS table, restricted to in-frame sequences. Some clones are absent from its copies; in checked studies, under half trace to an unresolved V gene, and the reason for the others is unknown. For V, J and clone size, that table is used; D and trimming come from the DNA. A total of 80,000 to 95,000 clones appear in this sample, 85% to 95% of them only once. Roughly 2% of the sample is taken by the ten largest.

There are 16 amino acids in the CDR3, from cysteine to phenylalanine inclusive. CDR3 DNA is the only sequence kept; it has 48 bases, read in frame from the first base. Explained via the paper, the time point label denotes: cells obtained before transplantation from donor or recipient. CD3+CD4+ and CD3+CD8+ populations were FACS-sorted from unstimulated pre-transplant donor and recipient cells taken from spleen or lymph nodes. Of note for this clone: Its antigen is currently not known. No base quality values were provided; no much bigger clone lies one nucleotide off.

The TCR comes from a human donor who received an intestinal transplant. Recombination joined TRBV21-1 with TRBJ2-3; TRBD2, the table's D call, lacks a check against the DNA. TRBV21-1 is noted as a pseudogene. Sequencing was performed on unstimulated CD8+ T cells sorted from spleen or lymph node cells, taken before intestinal transplant. The CDR3 corresponds to CASSKAQRGVTDTQYF. The DNA sequence reads TGTGCCAGCAGCAAAGCGCAGCGGGGGGTAACAGATACGCAGTATTTT.